These 26 T cell receptor beta chains originate from one sample sequenced in a study of T cell responses to AZD1222 COVID-19 vaccine (dated by TCRdb to the early 2020s). Library preparation used the immunoSEQ multiplex PCR assay. As stored in TCRdb, this immuneACCESS dataset retains in-frame rearrangements with V and J assigned. A fraction of the clones does not appear; measured against another copy, unresolved V genes explain less than half of the discrepancy, and the remainder lacks a known reason. The sample yields around 150,000 clones; 90% were counted once. Roughly 6% of the sample lies in the top ten. Taken with the paper, the label for time point translates to: about 28 days (+/-7) after the second vaccine dose. The material was peripheral blood, obtained 28 days after the second AZD1222 dose. These receptor sequences come from an adult who received the AZD1222 COVID-19 vaccine.

This clone came up once. This chain uses TRBV6-5 with TRBJ2-5, with no clear D. Per the germline V gene, CDR1 is MNHEY and CDR2 is SVGAGI. Trimming removed 3 bases from V and 1 base from J, with 9 bases in between. The CDR3 has 14 residues. The CDR3 DNA reads as TGTGCCAGCAGTTATTCAGGAACCCAAGAGACCCAGTACTTC. This sequence encodes CASSYSGTQETQYF.

This chain uses TRBV6-5 with TRBJ1-3; no definite D call. The V gene lost 2 bases and the J gene lost 0 bases, with 8 bases spanning the gap. This CDR3 has 15 amino acids. The germline V gene encodes CDR1 MNHEY and CDR2 SVGAGI. The CDR3 DNA sequence: TGTGCCAGCAGTTACAGCCCGGGCTCTGGAAACACCATATATTTT. Protein product: CASSYSPGSGNTIYF.

The V call is TRBV6-5, the J call TRBJ1-3; 7 bases agree with TRBD1. The trim removed 0 bases at V and 3 bases at J, leaving 5 bases unmatched. The CDR3 is made up of 16 amino acids. CDR1 MNHEY and CDR2 SVGAGI come from the germline V gene. The CDR3 sequence is CASSYSSQGSGNTIYF. CDR3 nucleotides: TGTGCCAGCAGTTACTCATCACAGGGGAGTGGAAACACCATATATTTT.

In the case of this clone: The sample has other DNA sequences that encode this CDR3 too. V usage is TRBV11-3 and J usage is TRBJ2-7; 9 nucleotides match TRBD2. The CDR3 has 14 residues. Germline-derived CDR1 and CDR2 are SGHNT and YENEEA. V shed 6 bases, J shed 3 bases, and the junction held 6 bases outside the gene matches. In nucleotides, the CDR3 is TGTGCCAGCAGTCCCGGGACTAGCAGCTACGAGCAGTACTTC. Encoded protein: CASSPGTSSYEQYF.

This clone was recorded once. The chain combines TRBV7-9 with TRBJ1-3; D remains unclear. Germline values: CDR1 SEHNR, CDR2 FQNEAQ (reference sequence). This CDR3 is 14 amino acids long. V was trimmed by 4 bases and J by 5 bases, leaving 12 bases between them. CDR3 sequence: CASSSEDGRNTIYF. Here the CDR3 DNA reads TGTGCCAGCAGCTCAGAGGACGGAAGAAACACCATATATTTT.

The chain combines TRBV3-1 (or the pseudogene TRBV3-2) with TRBJ2-7; the match to TRBD1 covers 11 bases. CDR1 LGHDT and CDR2 YNNKEL come from the germline V gene (reference sequence). This CDR3 is built from 17 residues. V lost 4 bases to trimming and J lost 1 base; unmatched junction nucleotides: 9. The CDR3 protein is CASSPDRGRDRSYEQYF. In DNA, the CDR3 is TGTGCCAGCAGCCCGGACAGGGGGCGCGATCGATCCTACGAGCAGTACTTC.

The V gene is TRBV3-1 (or the pseudogene TRBV3-2), the J gene TRBJ2-5, with 10 bases identical to TRBD2. The V gene end was trimmed by 7 bases and the J gene end by 1 base; junction bases not matched to a gene: 9. CDR1 is LGHDT, CDR2 YNNKEL, per germline (reference sequence). This CDR3 has 16 amino acids. Here the CDR3 DNA reads TGTGCCAGCAACACAGTGGCTAGCGGGGGCCAAGAGACCCAGTACTTC. Its protein product is CASNTVASGGQETQYF.

This clone was detected once. This rearrangement joins TRBV9 to TRBJ1-6; D is perhaps TRBD1 (6 bases). The V end was cut by 6 bases, the J end by 5 bases, with 12 bases between. CDR3 length equals 14 residues. Germline V gene data show CDR1 as SGDLS and CDR2 as YYNGEE. The CDR3 region is CASTRTENNSPLHF. The CDR3 DNA reads TGTGCCAGCACCCGGACAGAGAATAATTCACCCCTCCACTTT.

This clone turned up a few times. The chain has TRBV2 and TRBJ1-5, with D unclear. This CDR3 has 13 amino acids. Trimming removed 3 bases at V and 7 bases at J, with 10 bases between. The germline V gene encodes CDR1 SNHLY and CDR2 FYNNEI. The CDR3 reads CASSDGEIQPQHF. CDR3 sequence (DNA): TGTGCCAGCAGTGATGGGGAAATCCAGCCCCAGCATTTT.

V usage is TRBV5-1 and J usage is TRBJ2-7, with 9 nucleotides matching TRBD1. This CDR3 region has 16 residues. Germline assignment: CDR1 SGHRS and CDR2 YFSETQ. V shed 4 bases and J 3 bases; nucleotides not matched to a gene: 11. DNA for the CDR3: TGCGCCAGCAGCAGATCCCCGGGACAGGGTTACTACGAGCAGTACTTC. Protein sequence: CASSRSPGQGYYEQYF.

V gene TRBV28 combines with J gene TRBJ1-4, with a possible D match to TRBD1 (5 bases). Trimming cost V 3 bases and J 5 bases, with 10 bases left between them. The germline CDR1 and CDR2 sequences are MDHEN and SYDVKM. The CDR3 consists of 14 residues. CDR3 coding DNA: TGTGCCAGCAGTTTGGTCAGGGCAAATGAAAAACTGTTTTTT. Its translation: CASSLVRANEKLFF.

V is TRBV28 and J is TRBJ1-2, with D perhaps TRBD1 (6 bases). Trimming took off 5 bases at V and 7 bases at J, with 11 bases between the two ends. This CDR3 contains 12 residues. In germline, CDR1 is MDHEN, CDR2 SYDVKM. The CDR3 sequence: CASSSNRAGYTF. DNA of the CDR3: TGTGCCAGCAGTAGTAACAGGGCTGGCTACACCTTC.

The chain employs TRBV23-1 and TRBJ2-7; a weak D match, TRBD2 (5 bases). TRBV23-1 is given ORF status, its function remaining uncertain. The CDR3 has 13 amino acids. The V end was cut by 5 bases, the J end by 2 bases, with 10 bases between. CDR3 nucleotides: TGCGCCAGCAGTGGATGTAGCGCCTACGAGCAGTACTTC. It encodes CASSGCSAYEQYF.

This chain uses TRBV7-2 with TRBJ2-3, with D possibly being TRBD2 (6 bases). Trimming stripped 5 bases from V and 3 bases from J, with 21 bases between. Germline CDR1 SGHTA, CDR2 FQGNSA. The length of the CDR3 is 17 residues. The CDR3 DNA follows: TGTGCCAGCAGCCCCTTCAGGTCTGGCGGGGATACAGATACGCAGTATTTT. Translation: CASSPFRSGGDTDTQYF.

The chain employs TRBV5-5 and TRBJ2-2, with TRBD1 as a possible D gene (6 bases). This CDR3 has 17 amino acids. Germline CDR1 reads SGHKS; CDR2 reads YYEKEE (reference sequence). The V end lost 0 bases, the J end lost 1 base, and 13 bases lay between the germline ends. CDR3 sequence reads: CASSLGTANWNTGELFF. The CDR3 region has the DNA TGTGCCAGCAGCTTGGGGACAGCAAACTGGAACACCGGGGAGCTGTTTTTT. The full variable domain, in which reference TRBV5-5 and TRBJ2-2 provide the parts outside the CDR3, is DAGVTQSPTHLIKTRGQQVTLRCSPISGHKSVSWYQQVLGQGPQFIFQYYEKEERGRGNFPDRFSARQFPNYSSELNVNALLLGDSALYLCASSLGTANWNTGELFFGEGSRLTVL.

The chain couples TRBV5-4 to TRBJ2-7; TRBD1 matches at 12 bases. The germline V gene encodes CDR1 SGHNT and CDR2 YYREEE (reference sequence). The CDR3 is 15 amino acids. Losses at the gene ends were 3 bases for V and 1 base for J; bases not matched to a gene: 2. The CDR3, as DNA: TGTGCCAGCAGCTGGGGACAGGGGGCTTCCTACGAGCAGTACTTC. Amino acids: CASSWGQGASYEQYF.

V and J are TRBV28 and TRBJ2-3; D is possibly TRBD1 (5 bases). This CDR3 has 13 amino acids. V was trimmed by 6 bases and J by 4 bases, leaving 11 bases between them. Germline lookup yields CDR1 MDHEN and CDR2 SYDVKM. This chain's CDR3 is CASSKQGADTQYF. In DNA form, the CDR3 reads TGTGCCAGCAGCAAGCAGGGTGCAGATACGCAGTATTTT.

This clone occurred a few times. The CDR3 loop is CATSRGLGEYEQYF. The CDR3, as DNA: TGTGCCACCAGCAGAGGACTAGGTGAATACGAGCAGTACTTC. The chain links TRBV15 to TRBJ2-7, with D possibly TRBD2 on 6 matching bases. This CDR3 region has 14 residues. The V end was cut by 1 base, the J end by 4 bases, with 11 bases between. Germline V lookup: CDR1 LNHNV, CDR2 YYDKDF (reference sequence).

The chain links TRBV7-9 to TRBJ1-4; D perhaps matches TRBD1 (6 bases). CDR3 length equals 16 residues. Trimming stripped 4 bases from V and 4 bases from J, with 16 bases between. Germline V CDR1 and CDR2: SEHNR, FQNEAQ (reference sequence). The CDR3 sequence is CASSSRPDSNNEKLFF. The CDR3 DNA follows: TGTGCCAGCAGCTCGCGACCGGACAGCAATAATGAAAAACTGTTTTTT.

This chain links TRBV19 with TRBJ1-5; 7 bases agree with TRBD1. There are 18 residues in the CDR3. Germline-derived CDR1 and CDR2 are LNHDA and SQIVND (reference sequence). V was clipped by 5 bases and J by 6 bases; unmatched bases: 19. CDR3 bases: TGTGCCAGTAGTCCCGGACAGGCGGCGAGCTTAATTGGTCAGCCCCAGCATTTT. This encodes CASSPGQAASLIGQPQHF.

The DNA of the CDR3 is TGTGCCAGCAGCCAAGATCAGAGGAGTACGATATACAATGAGCAGTTCTTC. Translating it yields CASSQDQRSTIYNEQFF. This rearrangement joins TRBV14 to TRBJ2-1; D is unclear. The V gene's germline CDR1 is SGHDN and CDR2 FVKESK. The CDR3 is 17 amino acids. Trimming pared 0 bases from V and 4 bases from J, leaving 16 bases between.

This clone has only one observation. The CDR3 loop reads CASSYPYRGRTGELFF. The CDR3 DNA sequence: TGTGCCAGCAGTTACCCCTACAGGGGGCGGACCGGGGAGCTGTTTTTT. The chain uses TRBV6-2 or TRBV6-3 and TRBJ2-2; 9 bases line up with TRBD1. Germline V gene sequence: CDR1 MNHEY, CDR2 SVGEGT. The V segment lost 2 bases and the J segment 5 bases; nucleotides outside the gene matches: 6. This CDR3 is 16 amino acids long.

The V and J genes are TRBV10-3 and TRBJ2-7; 13 nucleotides match TRBD2. V lost 10 bases, J lost 0 bases, and 9 bases stayed unmatched. Germline V lookup: CDR1 ENHRY, CDR2 SYGVKD. The CDR3 has 16 residues. CDR3 in DNA: TGTGCCACCTCACTAGCGGGGGGGAGGAGCTCCTACGAGCAGTACTTC. It translates to CATSLAGGRSSYEQYF.

The chain joins TRBV3-1 (or the pseudogene TRBV3-2) to TRBJ2-7; possible D gene TRBD1, 5 bases. CDR3 length: 13 residues. Germline V lookup: CDR1 LGHDT, CDR2 YNNKEL (reference sequence). V was trimmed by 3 bases and J by 11 bases, leaving 17 bases between them. The CDR3 bases are TGTGCCAGCAGCCAGATCCTGGACACTCGGGAGTACTTC. Amino acid sequence: CASSQILDTREYF.

The V call is TRBV7-9, the J call TRBJ1-4; D is unclear. This CDR3 comprises 15 residues. V lost 4 bases and J lost 4, with 13 bases in between. CDR1 SEHNR and CDR2 FQNEAQ come from the germline V gene (reference sequence). In DNA form, the CDR3 reads TGTGCCAGCAGCTACGAACAGTACGTTAATGAAAAACTGTTTTTT. Protein sequence: CASSYEQYVNEKLFF.

This clone has just one count. V and J are TRBV28 and TRBJ2-3; TRBD2 might be the D (5 bases). The CDR3 is made up of 15 amino acids. Germline V gives CDR1 MDHEN, CDR2 SYDVKM. V was cut by 5 bases and J by 0 bases, with 12 bases left in between. CDR3 nucleotide sequence: TGTGCCAGCAGTCCACTAGTTTATAGCACAGATACGCAGTATTTT. Protein: CASSPLVYSTDTQYF.